The entry below gives a single T cell receptor (beta chain) sequence along with its context. Antigen: not known. The CDR3 loop spans 15 amino acids. J was trimmed by 5 bases and V by 3 bases; bases with no gene match: 5. The germline V gene has CDR1 SGHTA and CDR2 FQGNSA. This entry belongs to a study of cytomegalovirus exposure and HLA in healthy donors. The PCR ran on 60 Vbeta and 13 Jbeta primers. The repertoire was sequenced with immunoSEQ multiplex PCR; TCRdb's copy has only in-frame clones and lacks some. In the table there are some 160,000 clones, around 80% of which are singletons. General study points: A likely sequencing artifact accounted for one observed cluster of highly shared sequence variants. Association of a missense DCLRE1C variant with TCR beta V- and J-gene trimming was reported in a later analysis. Productive rates of about 90% or about 30% were seen for most TCR beta V segments in an earlier analysis.

The sample consisted of PBMCs. This TCR derives from a man aged 40-49 years in good health and CMV-seronegative. The rearrangement uses TRBV7-2 and TRBJ2-7, with TRBD2 identical over 12 bases. CDR3 residues: CASSFALAGGHEQYF. CDR3 sequence (DNA): TGTGCCAGCAGCTTTGCACTAGCGGGGGGCCACGAGCAGTACTTC.